These 14 T cell receptor beta chains were all obtained from the same sample, sequenced in a study of molecular identifiers for immune sequencing clone quantification. From the PCR reads, TCRdb called clonotypes with MiXCR, one entry per CDR3 protein. The table includes hundreds of thousands of distinct CDR3 sequences, roughly a quarter detected once. The source material was naive CD8+ T cells from blood, with Jurkat cell RNA spiked in. As for subset: FACS-sorted CD8+CD4-CCR7+CD45RA+ naive T cells. Every receptor here comes from a human donor in good health. Some libraries in this study had Jurkat cell RNA spiked in.

The chain couples TRBV19 to TRBJ1-5, with D possibly matching TRBD1 (5 bases). The V end lost 1 base, the J end lost 1 base, and 8 bases lay between the germline ends. The CDR3 length is 15 residues. The germline V gene has CDR1 LNHDA and CDR2 SQIVND (reference sequence). The DNA for the CDR3 is TGTGCCAGTAGTATAGCTTGGGGGAGCAATCAGCCCCAGCATTTT. Translation: CASSIAWGSNQPQHF.

Concerning this clonotype itself: A read error is possible here, since a much larger clone lies one base away. The chain joins TRBV28 to TRBJ2-7; D is possibly TRBD1 or TRBD2 (5 bases each). The CDR3 loop spans 16 amino acids. CDR1 and CDR2 (germline): MDHEN, SYDVKM. The CDR3 DNA reads as TGTGCCAGCAATTTATTCGAGGGGCAGATTGACTACGAGCAGTACTTC. Translated, it gives CASNLFEGQIDYEQYF.

Concerning this clonotype itself: This sequence may be a read error, since a much larger clone differs from it by one base. A read error is likely, as this CDR3 ends without the conserved phenylalanine or tryptophan. This rearrangement joins TRBV6-1 to TRBJ1-5; D is unresolved. Trimming left V 2 bases short and J 0 bases short, with 8 bases between. CDR1 is MNHNS, CDR2 SASEGT, per germline. This CDR3 is 15 amino acids long. CDR3 sequence: CASSEWGYSNQPQHL. In nucleotides, the CDR3 is TGTGCCAGCAGTGAATGGGGATATAGCAATCAGCCCCAGCATCTT.

This clonotype was detected a few times. V is TRBV29-1 and J is TRBJ2-1; 8 bases are shared with TRBD2. CDR3 length: 13 residues. CDR1 and CDR2 from the germline V gene are SQVTM and ANQGSEA. V lost 1 base, J lost 9 bases, and 5 bases stayed unmatched. CDR3 region: CSVEGWSGGEQFF. In DNA, the CDR3 is TGCAGCGTTGAAGGTTGGAGCGGGGGTGAGCAGTTCTTC.

The rearrangement uses TRBV6-5 and TRBJ1-5; D ambiguous. Germline V gene data show CDR1 as MNHEY and CDR2 as SVGAGI. The V end lost 6 bases, the J end lost 0 bases, and 12 bases lay between the germline ends. The CDR3 is 15 residues long. The CDR3 here is CASRPVGYSNQPQHF. The CDR3 DNA is TGTGCCAGCAGACCGGTGGGATATAGCAATCAGCCCCAGCATTTT.

This clonotype was seen only a few times. This chain uses TRBV6-2 or TRBV6-3 with TRBJ2-5, with 12 bases that match TRBD2. The CDR3 covers 16 residues. Germline assignment: CDR1 MNHEY and CDR2 SVGEGT. Unmatched junction bases numbered 7, after V lost 4 bases and J lost 4 bases. The CDR3 DNA sequence: TGTGCCAGCAGTTCCGACCTAGCGGGAGGGGGAGAGACCCAGTACTTC. It encodes CASSSDLAGGGETQYF.

A word on this clonotype: This may come from a read error, since a much larger clone is one base off. Since the CDR3 does not end with the conserved phenylalanine or tryptophan, this likely comes from a read error. CDR3 residues: CASSLDSGLRDTQYS. The CDR3 nucleotides read TGTGCCAGCAGTCTCGATAGCGGACTAAGAGATACGCAGTATTCT. J is TRBJ2-3 and V is TRBV12-3 or TRBV12-4, with D possibly matching TRBD2 (6 bases). The CDR3 runs 15 residues. V lost 5 bases to trimming and J lost 5 bases, with 17 bases between them.

This chain joins TRBV6-1 and TRBJ2-2, with unresolved D. The CDR3 has 14 residues. Per germline, CDR1 MNHNS and CDR2 SASEGT. With 7 bases removed from V and 6 bases from J, the gap between germline ends came to 15 bases. DNA of the CDR3: TGTGCCAGCATGTCGGCGACTTACCCCGGGGAGCTGTTTTTT. This encodes CASMSATYPGELFF.

Points on this clonotype: A read error is possible here, since a much larger clone lies one base away. This CDR3 is missing its conserved last phenylalanine or tryptophan, likely due to a read error. The V and J genes are TRBV20-1 and TRBJ2-2; weak D call: TRBD1 (6 bases). CDR3 length: 15 residues. Germline values: CDR1 DFQATT, CDR2 SNEGSKA (reference sequence). Trimming stripped 3 bases from V and 0 bases from J, with 11 bases between. DNA of the CDR3: TGCAGTGCTAGGGGGACACCCCCGAACACCGGGGAGCTGTTTTTA. This encodes CSARGTPPNTGELFL.

The sample holds a few counts of this clonotype. The chain has TRBV7-8 and TRBJ2-1; D remains ambiguous. This CDR3 comprises 14 residues. The germline gives CDR1 SGHVS, CDR2 FQNEAQ. The ends were cut back, 5 bases at V and 4 bases at J, with 12 bases in the middle. CDR3 coding DNA: TGTGCCAGCAGCCACAAGGTCCCTTACAATGAGCAGTTCTTC. Translated: CASSHKVPYNEQFF.

This clonotype was observed a few times. This chain connects TRBV30 to TRBJ2-1, with a possible D match to TRBD2 (5 bases). CDR3 length: 16 amino acids. V was cut by 7 bases and J by 0 bases, with 19 bases left in between. CDR1 GTSNPN and CDR2 SVGIG come from the germline V gene (reference sequence). The CDR3 here is CASLALASSSYNEQFF. The CDR3 nucleotides are TGTGCCTCCCTAGCCCTGGCGAGTAGCTCCTACAATGAGCAGTTCTTC. The full variable domain, completed using reference TRBV30 and TRBJ2-1, is SQTIHQWPATLVQPVGSPLSLECTVEGTSNPNLYWYRQAAGRGLQLLFYSVGIGQISSEVPQNLSASRPQDRQFILSSKKLLLSDSGFYLCASLALASSSYNEQFFGPGTRLTVL.

This clonotype was seen a few times. The J gene is TRBJ2-7, the V gene TRBV11-2; TRBD1 agrees at 9 bases. The CDR3 has 15 amino acids. Germline values: CDR1 SGHAT, CDR2 FQNNGV. After removal of 5 bases from V and 2 bases from J, the junction contained 7 bases not matched to a gene. The CDR3 sequence: CASSAGTGLTYEQYF. The CDR3 bases are TGTGCCAGCAGCGCAGGGACAGGGCTGACCTACGAGCAGTACTTC.

As to this clonotype: A read error may explain this, as a much larger clone is one base away. This chain links TRBV7-6 with TRBJ2-1; D ambiguous. The length of the CDR3 is 15 residues. Germline loops: CDR1 SGHVS, CDR2 FNYEAQ. Trimming cost V 5 bases and J 5 bases, with 16 bases left between them. Written as DNA, the CDR3 is TGTGCCAGCAGCCGGACCGTGGTCAAAGACAATGAGCAGTTCTTC. Protein: CASSRTVVKDNEQFF.

This clonotype has only a few counts. The genes are TRBV9 and TRBJ2-1; D remains ambiguous. V dropped 2 bases and J dropped 9 bases, with 15 bases sitting between them. The CDR3 runs 14 residues. The germline V gene has CDR1 SGDLS and CDR2 YYNGEE. CDR3 residues: CASSVPSYGREQFF. In DNA form, the CDR3 reads TGTGCCAGCAGCGTGCCCTCCTATGGGCGTGAGCAGTTCTTC.